This record looks at one T cell receptor beta chain sequence and its context. The data were taken from a study of blood T cell repertoires in COVID-19. The CDR3 is 14 amino acids. Germline-derived CDR1 and CDR2 are LNHDA and SQIVND (reference sequence). Trimming took off 9 bases at V and 1 base at J, with 10 bases between the two ends. In the study's own analysis: Estimated nucleated cell counts came from reference gene primer amplification. Here immunoSEQ multiplex PCR was the method, and the copy in TCRdb shows in-frame clones only, minus some. That table is the source of V, J and clone size, and D and trimming were worked out from the DNA. This repertoire shows about 150,000 clones, roughly four fifths found once; its top ten account for around 2.7%.

The sample was peripheral blood. V usage is TRBV19 and J usage is TRBJ2-6; the D gene is possibly TRBD1 (5 bases). This TCR was recovered from a woman at least 80 years old with COVID-19, enrolled during active disease. CDR3: CASRQYSGANVLTF. CDR3 sequence (DNA): TGTGCCAGCCGACAGTATTCTGGGGCCAACGTCCTGACTTTC.